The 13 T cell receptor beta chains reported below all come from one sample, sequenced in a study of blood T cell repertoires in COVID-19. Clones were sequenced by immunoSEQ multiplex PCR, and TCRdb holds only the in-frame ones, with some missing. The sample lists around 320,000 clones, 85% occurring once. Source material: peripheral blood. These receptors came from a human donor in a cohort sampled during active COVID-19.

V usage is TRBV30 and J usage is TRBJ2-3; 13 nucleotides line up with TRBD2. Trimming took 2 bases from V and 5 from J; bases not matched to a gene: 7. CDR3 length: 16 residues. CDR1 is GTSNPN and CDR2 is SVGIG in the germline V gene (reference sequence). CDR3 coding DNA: TGTGCCTGGAGTCTCATCGGGACTAGCGGGGTAGATACGCAGTATTTT. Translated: CAWSLIGTSGVDTQYF. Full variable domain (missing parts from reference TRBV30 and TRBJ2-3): SQTIHQWPATLVQPVGSPLSLECTVEGTSNPNLYWYRQAAGRGLQLLFYSVGIGQISSEVPQNLSASRPQDRQFILSSKKLLLSDSGFYLCAWSLIGTSGVDTQYFGPGTRLTVL.

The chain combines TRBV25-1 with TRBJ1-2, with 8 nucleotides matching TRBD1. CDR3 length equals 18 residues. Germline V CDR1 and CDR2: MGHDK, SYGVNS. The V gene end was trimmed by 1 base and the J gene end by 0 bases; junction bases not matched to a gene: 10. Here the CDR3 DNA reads TGTGCCAGCAGTGAATTCAGCCGCGACAGGGGCTCTAACTATGGCTACACCTTC. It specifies CASSEFSRDRGSNYGYTF.

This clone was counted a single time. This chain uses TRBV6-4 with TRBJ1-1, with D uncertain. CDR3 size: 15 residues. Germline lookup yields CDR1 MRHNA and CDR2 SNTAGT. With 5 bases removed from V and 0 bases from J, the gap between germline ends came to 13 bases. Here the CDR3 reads CASSPSVALNTEAFF. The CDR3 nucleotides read TGTGCCAGCAGTCCCTCAGTGGCCCTGAACACTGAAGCTTTCTTT.

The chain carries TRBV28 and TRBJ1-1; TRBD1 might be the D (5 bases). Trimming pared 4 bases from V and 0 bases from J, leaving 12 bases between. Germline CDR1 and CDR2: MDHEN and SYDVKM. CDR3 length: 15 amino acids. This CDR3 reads CASSSLGGVNTEAFF. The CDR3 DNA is TGTGCCAGCAGTTCCCTGGGAGGGGTGAACACTGAAGCTTTCTTT.

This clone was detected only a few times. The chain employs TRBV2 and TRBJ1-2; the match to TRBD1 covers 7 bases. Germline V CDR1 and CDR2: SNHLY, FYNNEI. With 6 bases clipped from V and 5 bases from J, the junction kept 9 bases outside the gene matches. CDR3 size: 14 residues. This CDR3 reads CASRETGKGYGYTF. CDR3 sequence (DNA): TGTGCCAGCAGGGAGACAGGGAAGGGGTATGGCTACACCTTC.

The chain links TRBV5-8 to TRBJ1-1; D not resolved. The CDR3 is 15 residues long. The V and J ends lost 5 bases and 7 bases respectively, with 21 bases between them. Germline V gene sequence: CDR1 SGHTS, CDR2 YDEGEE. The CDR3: CASSYIGVVAREAFF. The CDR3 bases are TGTGCCAGCAGTTATATTGGAGTGGTGGCCCGTGAAGCTTTCTTT.

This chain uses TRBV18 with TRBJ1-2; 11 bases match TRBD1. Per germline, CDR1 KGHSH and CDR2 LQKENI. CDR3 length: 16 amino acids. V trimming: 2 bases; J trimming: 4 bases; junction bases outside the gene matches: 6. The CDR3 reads CASSPTDRGLFYGYTF. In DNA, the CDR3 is TGTGCCAGCTCACCAACGGACAGGGGGCTTTTCTATGGCTACACCTTC.

CDR3 region: CAWSVSGGPNEQFF. Written as DNA, the CDR3 is TGTGCCTGGAGTGTGTCGGGGGGGCCTAATGAGCAGTTCTTC. The chain joins TRBV30 to TRBJ2-1; 8 nucleotides match TRBD2. The junction had 5 bases not matched to a gene; V was cut back by 0 bases and J by 7 bases. The CDR3 has 14 residues. Germline V lookup: CDR1 GTSNPN, CDR2 SVGIG (reference sequence).

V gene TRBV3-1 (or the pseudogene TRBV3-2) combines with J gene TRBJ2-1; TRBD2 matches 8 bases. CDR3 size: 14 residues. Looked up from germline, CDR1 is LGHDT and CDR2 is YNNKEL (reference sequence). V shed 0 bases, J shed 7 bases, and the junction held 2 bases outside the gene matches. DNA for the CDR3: TGTGCCAGCAGCCAAGAGGGGACTAGTAATGAGCAGTTCTTC. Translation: CASSQEGTSNEQFF.

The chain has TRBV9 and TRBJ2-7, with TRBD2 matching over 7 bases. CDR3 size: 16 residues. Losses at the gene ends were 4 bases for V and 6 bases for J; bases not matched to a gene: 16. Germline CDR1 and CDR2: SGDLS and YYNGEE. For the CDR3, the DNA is TGTGCCAGCAGCACGACCGGAGGGCGCGGGGGAGGCGAGCAGTACTTC. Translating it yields CASSTTGGRGGGEQYF.

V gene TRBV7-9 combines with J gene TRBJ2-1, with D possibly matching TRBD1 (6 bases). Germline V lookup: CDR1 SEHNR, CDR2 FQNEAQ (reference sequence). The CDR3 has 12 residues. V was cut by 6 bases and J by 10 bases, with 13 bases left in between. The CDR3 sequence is CASRNQGKEQFF. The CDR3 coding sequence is TGTGCCAGCAGAAACCAGGGGAAGGAGCAGTTCTTC.

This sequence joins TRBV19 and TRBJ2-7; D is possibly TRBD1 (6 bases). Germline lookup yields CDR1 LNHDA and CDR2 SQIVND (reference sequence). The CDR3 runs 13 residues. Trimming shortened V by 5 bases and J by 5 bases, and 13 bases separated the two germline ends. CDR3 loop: CASSPGTLHEQYF. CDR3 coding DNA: TGTGCCAGTAGTCCCGGGACACTGCACGAGCAGTACTTC.

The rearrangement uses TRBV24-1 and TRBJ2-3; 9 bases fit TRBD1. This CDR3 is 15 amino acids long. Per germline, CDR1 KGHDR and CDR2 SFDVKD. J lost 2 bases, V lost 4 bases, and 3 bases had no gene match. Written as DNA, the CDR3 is TGTGCCACCAGTGACTGGACAGGGGACACAGATACGCAGTATTTT. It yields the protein CATSDWTGDTDTQYF.